The T cell receptor beta chain under discussion was sequenced for a study of blood T cell repertoires in COVID-19. Study in general: Samples representing acute and convalescent COVID-19 were sourced from the United States, Italy and Spain. The analysed material was cDNA or gDNA that came from T cells, B-cell-depleted T cells, or PBMCs.

Per the original methods: Nucleated cell number was recorded as an estimate derived from reference gene primer amplification. Repertoires were generated with immunoSEQ multiplex PCR, while TCRdb's copy carries only in-frame clones and drops some. The D gene and trimming were derived from the DNA, and the V and J assignments and clone size from that table. The data show approximately 40,000 clones, roughly 84% seen once. The source material was peripheral blood. This TCR derives from a human donor in a cohort sampled during active COVID-19.

This CDR3 reads CASSQPSGGTTYNEQFF. As DNA, the CDR3 is TGTGCCAGCAGCCAACCTAGCGGGGGGACTACCTACAATGAGCAGTTCTTC. V usage is TRBV3-1 (or the pseudogene TRBV3-2) and J usage is TRBJ2-1; 11 positions agree with TRBD2. CDR3 length: 17 residues. V was pared by 2 bases and J by 2 bases, with 5 bases of the junction left unmatched. The germline V gene has CDR1 LGHDT and CDR2 YNNKEL (reference sequence).